This T cell receptor beta chain is from a study of blood T cell repertoires in COVID-19. Here immunoSEQ multiplex PCR was the method, and the copy in TCRdb shows in-frame clones only, minus some. The data contain 95,000 to 150,000 clones, less than 90% of them singletons. From germline, CDR1 is ENHRY and CDR2 SYGVKD. There are 14 residues in the CDR3. Trimming cost V 6 bases and J 3 bases; bases outside gene matches: 0. The origin of this receptor is a man aged 80 or over with acute or convalescent COVID-19. Sequences were obtained from peripheral blood. The chain uses TRBV10-3 and TRBJ2-2, with 11 positions matching TRBD2. The CDR3 DNA sequence: TGTGCCATCAGACTAGCGGGAGACACCGGGGAGCTGTTTTTT. This sequence encodes CAIRLAGDTGELFF.